This passage covers 32 T cell receptor beta chains from one sample sequenced in a study of blood T cell repertoires in COVID-19. Measured with immunoSEQ multiplex PCR; TCRdb has only the in-frame clones, and not every one. The table includes about 240,000 clones, 86% detected once. Sequenced material: peripheral blood. The source is a man older than 75 with acute or convalescent COVID-19.

The rearrangement joins TRBV6-2 or TRBV6-3 to TRBJ2-1; 7 bases are a match to TRBD2. The ends lost 2 bases at V and 0 bases at J; junction bases unmatched: 10. From germline, CDR1 is MNHEY and CDR2 SVGEGT. CDR3 size: 18 residues. The CDR3 loop reads CASSYGGRLAPSYNEQFF. CDR3 DNA: TGTGCCAGCAGTTACGGGGGGAGACTAGCCCCCTCCTACAATGAGCAGTTCTTC.

This rearrangement joins TRBV7-8 to TRBJ2-1; no clear D. The ends were cut back, 1 base at V and 7 bases at J, with 11 bases in the middle. This CDR3 has 14 residues. Germline values: CDR1 SGHVS, CDR2 FQNEAQ. CDR3 sequence: CASSLGPGDNEQFF. In DNA, the CDR3 is TGTGCCAGCAGCTTAGGCCCAGGTGATAATGAGCAGTTCTTC.

The V and J genes are TRBV5-1 and TRBJ1-1; TRBD1 aligns across 8 bases. J gave up 5 bases and V 3 bases, and 12 bases lay outside the gene matches. Germline loops: CDR1 SGHRS, CDR2 YFSETQ. This CDR3 spans 16 amino acids. CDR3 residues: CASSSDRALSQTEAFF. For the CDR3, the DNA is TGCGCCAGCAGCTCGGACAGGGCCCTTTCGCAGACTGAAGCTTTCTTT.

V usage is TRBV6-5 and J usage is TRBJ1-3, with D uncertain. The CDR3 has 13 residues. Trimming stripped 3 bases from V and 0 bases from J, with 3 bases between. Germline CDR1 MNHEY, CDR2 SVGAGI. The CDR3 nucleotides read TGTGCCAGCAGTTATAACTCTGGAAACACCATATATTTT. Protein sequence: CASSYNSGNTIYF.

The chain has TRBV6-5 and TRBJ1-1, with 10 bases fitting TRBD1. CDR1 MNHEY and CDR2 SVGAGI come from the germline V gene. The ends lost 5 bases at V and 6 bases at J; junction bases unmatched: 6. The CDR3 sequence is 14 residues long. The CDR3 loop reads CASSNRQGAAEAFF. For the CDR3, the DNA is TGTGCCAGCAGTAATCGACAGGGGGCAGCTGAAGCTTTCTTT.

The chain uses TRBV28 and TRBJ2-1; 10 bases map to TRBD2. V was pared by 5 bases and J by 6 bases, with 13 bases of the junction left unmatched. Germline V gene sequence: CDR1 MDHEN, CDR2 SYDVKM. The CDR3 spans 17 residues. In DNA, the CDR3 is TGTGCCAGCAGTCCCGAGGTGCTAGCGGGAGTCTTCAATGAGCAGTTCTTC. Its translation: CASSPEVLAGVFNEQFF.

V is TRBV5-4 and J is TRBJ1-2, with TRBD1 matching over 7 bases. J gave up 3 bases and V 3 bases, and 8 bases lay outside the gene matches. The CDR3 is made up of 15 amino acids. CDR1 and CDR2 from the germline V gene are SGHNT and YYREEE (reference sequence). CDR3 amino acids: CASSSLDRFDYGYTF. DNA of the CDR3: TGTGCCAGCAGCTCCCTGGACAGGTTTGACTATGGCTACACCTTC.

The chain couples TRBV5-4 to TRBJ2-1; TRBD2 agrees at 8 bases. Germline lookup yields CDR1 SGHNT and CDR2 YYREEE (reference sequence). The J segment lost 9 bases and the V segment lost 4 bases, leaving 12 bases of the junction unmatched. CDR3 size: 15 residues. CDR3 bases: TGTGCCAGCAGCCCAGGGAGTAGCGGGAAGGGTGAGCAGTTCTTC. This codes for CASSPGSSGKGEQFF.

CDR3 residues: CASSPLRGSGGRTQPQHF. CDR3 in DNA: TGTGCCAGCAGTCCCCTCCGGGGCAGTGGGGGGAGGACTCAGCCCCAGCATTTT. The chain uses TRBV6-6 and TRBJ1-5; tentative D call: TRBD1 (5 bases). The CDR3 length is 18 residues. Deletions cut 5 bases from V and 6 bases from J, with 26 bases between. CDR1 MNHNY and CDR2 SVGAGI come from the germline V gene (reference sequence).

J is TRBJ2-2 and V is TRBV7-8; D remains unclear. CDR3 length: 14 amino acids. Trimming shortened V by 1 base and J by 7 bases, and 10 bases separated the two germline ends. CDR1 is SGHVS and CDR2 is FQNEAQ in the germline V gene. The CDR3 loop is CASSLGLVGGELFF. The CDR3 coding sequence is TGTGCCAGCAGCTTAGGGCTAGTCGGCGGGGAGCTGTTTTTT.

The rearrangement uses TRBV2 and TRBJ2-7, with D tentatively TRBD2 (6 bases). The CDR3 has 15 amino acids. CDR1 is SNHLY, CDR2 FYNNEI, per germline. Trimming shortened V by 3 bases and J by 0 bases, and 12 bases separated the two germline ends. CDR3 residues: CASSDRRGGSYEQYF. As DNA, the CDR3 is TGTGCCAGCAGTGACCGGCGGGGAGGCTCCTACGAGCAGTACTTC.

The chain carries TRBV7-2 and TRBJ2-7; TRBD2 aligns across 15 bases. This CDR3 has 17 amino acids. Germline CDR1 and CDR2: SGHTA and FQGNSA. Germline trimming cut 4 bases from V and 6 bases from J; bases unmatched to any gene: 10. Here the CDR3 DNA reads TGTGCCAGCAGCTCGGGACTAGCGGGGGGCACCGCCCGCGAGCAGTACTTC. Protein sequence: CASSSGLAGGTAREQYF.

A single count supports this clone. The chain carries TRBV28 and TRBJ2-7, with 7 bases that match TRBD2. The ends lost 7 bases at V and 4 bases at J; junction bases unmatched: 7. This CDR3 has 13 amino acids. The germline V gene has CDR1 MDHEN and CDR2 SYDVKM. CDR3 in amino acids: CASTPGTMYEQYF. CDR3 DNA sequence: TGTGCCAGCACCCCCGGGACTATGTACGAGCAGTACTTC.

This clone was detected once. The chain couples TRBV9 to TRBJ1-1; D perhaps matches TRBD1 (6 bases). The CDR3 spans 14 residues. Trimming took 2 bases from V and 1 from J, leaving 9 bases between them. CDR1 SGDLS and CDR2 YYNGEE come from the germline V gene. CDR3 loop: CASSVLGGNTEAFF. The CDR3 bases are TGTGCCAGCAGCGTCTTAGGGGGGAACACTGAAGCTTTCTTT. Full variable domain (rest looked up from reference TRBV9 and TRBJ1-1): DSGVTQTPKHLITATGQRVTLRCSPRSGDLSVYWYQQSLDQGLQFLIQYYNGEERAKGNILERFSAQQFPDLHSELNLSSLELGDSALYFCASSVLGGNTEAFFGQGTRLTVV.

This chain uses TRBV29-1 with TRBJ2-2; D unclear. V lost 3 bases to trimming and J lost 2 bases, with 7 bases between them. The germline gives CDR1 SQVTM, CDR2 ANQGSEA. There are 13 residues in the CDR3. CDR3: CSVDPRNTGELFF. DNA of the CDR3: TGCAGCGTTGACCCGAGAAACACCGGGGAGCTGTTTTTT.

The chain uses TRBV3-1 (or the pseudogene TRBV3-2) and TRBJ2-3; D is ambiguous. The germline gives CDR1 LGHDT, CDR2 YNNKEL (reference sequence). V was cut by 0 bases and J by 7 bases, with 2 bases left in between. This CDR3 is 11 amino acids long. The DNA for the CDR3 is TGTGCCAGCAGCCAAGATAATACGCAGTATTTT. It codes for CASSQDNTQYF.

The chain has TRBV18 and TRBJ2-1; 9 nucleotides align to TRBD2. Trimming cost V 4 bases and J 5 bases; bases outside gene matches: 6. CDR1 and CDR2 (germline): KGHSH, LQKENI. The CDR3 spans 15 residues. The DNA of the CDR3 is TGTGCCAGCTCACTCGGGACTAGCAACCACAATGAGCAGTTCTTC. Protein product: CASSLGTSNHNEQFF.

This chain connects TRBV7-2 to TRBJ1-3; 7 nucleotides align to TRBD1. Per the germline V gene, CDR1 is SGHTA and CDR2 is FQGNSA. This CDR3 is 15 amino acids long. V was clipped by 5 bases and J by 3 bases; unmatched bases: 7. This CDR3 reads CASSPRTGDGNTIYF. In DNA, the CDR3 is TGTGCCAGCAGCCCTCGGACAGGCGATGGAAACACCATATATTTT.

The gene calls are TRBV19 and TRBJ1-2; TRBD1 aligns across 12 bases. The CDR3 has 14 residues. V dropped 5 bases and J dropped 5; count of bases not matched to a gene: 3. CDR1 and CDR2 from the germline V gene are LNHDA and SQIVND (reference sequence). The CDR3 nucleotides are TGTGCCAGTAGTCTGGGACAGGGGGCGTATGGCTACACCTTC. Its protein is CASSLGQGAYGYTF.

The V and J genes are TRBV6-5 and TRBJ1-6; 8 bases match TRBD1. From germline, CDR1 is MNHEY and CDR2 SVGAGI. The CDR3 runs to 14 residues. Trimming at V came to 7 bases and at J to 7 bases, leaving 6 bases not matched to a gene. As DNA, the CDR3 is TGTGCCAGCACCGGACAGGGAGCCAATTCACCCCTCCACTTT. It specifies CASTGQGANSPLHF.

J is TRBJ1-5 and V is TRBV19; 8 bases fit TRBD1. The germline gives CDR1 LNHDA, CDR2 SQIVND (reference sequence). CDR3 length: 14 amino acids. V lost 3 bases to trimming and J lost 6 bases; unmatched junction nucleotides: 4. This CDR3 reads CASSIQGAGQPQHF. The CDR3 DNA follows: TGTGCCAGTAGTATCCAGGGGGCCGGTCAGCCCCAGCATTTT.

This sequence joins TRBV3-1 (or the pseudogene TRBV3-2) and TRBJ1-3, with D possibly being TRBD1 (6 bases). Germline lookup yields CDR1 LGHDT and CDR2 YNNKEL (reference sequence). CDR3 length: 13 amino acids. V was shortened by 3 bases and J by 8 bases, with 11 bases between the two germline ends. The CDR3 loop reads CASSHQQGDTIYF. In DNA form, the CDR3 reads TGTGCCAGCAGCCACCAACAGGGAGACACCATATATTTT.

V and J are TRBV12-3 or TRBV12-4 and TRBJ2-7; 10 bases match TRBD1. This CDR3 is 12 amino acids long. V lost 8 bases to trimming and J lost 5 bases; unmatched junction nucleotides: 3. CDR3 loop: CASAGQGNEQYF. The CDR3 DNA sequence: TGTGCCAGCGCGGGACAGGGGAACGAGCAGTACTTC.

The chain employs TRBV5-1 and TRBJ1-1; TRBD1 aligns across 7 bases. Germline V lookup: CDR1 SGHRS, CDR2 YFSETQ. CDR3 size: 14 residues. Trimming took 4 bases from V and 1 from J; bases not matched to a gene: 4. CDR3 bases: TGCGCCAGCAGCAATCAGGGGGGGAACACTGAAGCTTTCTTT. This gives the protein CASSNQGGNTEAFF.

The V gene is TRBV5-1, the J gene TRBJ2-5; TRBD1 matches at 7 bases. V was clipped by 2 bases and J by 4 bases; unmatched bases: 2. CDR1 is SGHRS and CDR2 is YFSETQ in the germline V gene. The CDR3 has 13 amino acids. This CDR3 is CASSFPGGETQYF. The CDR3 DNA reads as TGCGCCAGCAGCTTCCCAGGGGGAGAGACCCAGTACTTC.

The chain combines TRBV10-3 with TRBJ2-2; TRBD2 matches at 11 bases. Trimming removed 7 bases from V and 6 bases from J; junction bases left unmatched: 7. From germline, CDR1 is ENHRY and CDR2 SYGVKD. The CDR3 covers 15 residues. DNA of the CDR3: TGTGCCATCATGGCTAGCGGGGGGTACCCCGGGGAGCTGTTTTTT. Translation: CAIMASGGYPGELFF.

The chain combines TRBV4-3 with TRBJ1-1; D not certain. The CDR3 contains 13 residues. Germline V lookup: CDR1 LGHNA, CDR2 YSLEER. V was pared by 4 bases and J by 7 bases, with 13 bases between. The CDR3 DNA is TGCGCCAGCAGCCTGGGGAGGAGCGGTGAAGCTTTCTTT. It yields the protein CASSLGRSGEAFF.

The chain has TRBV15 and TRBJ1-2; TRBD1 matches 9 bases. The CDR3 is 14 amino acids. Germline loops: CDR1 LNHNV, CDR2 YYDKDF (reference sequence). The V gene end was trimmed by 4 bases and the J gene end by 8 bases; junction bases not matched to a gene: 8. CDR3 loop: CATSIYRGLKGYTF. The DNA of the CDR3 is TGTGCCACCAGCATTTACAGGGGGCTTAAGGGCTACACCTTC.

V gene TRBV4-2 combines with J gene TRBJ2-3; 10 positions agree with TRBD2. The V and J ends lost 4 bases and 4 bases, in that order; junction bases with no gene match: 5. Germline CDR1 is LGHNA and CDR2 is YNFKEQ. The CDR3 runs to 15 residues. The CDR3 reads CASSPSGGLADTQYF. DNA of the CDR3: TGTGCCAGCAGCCCTAGCGGGGGCCTGGCAGATACGCAGTATTTT.

The gene calls are TRBV7-2 and TRBJ1-4; no reliable D call. This CDR3 is built from 14 residues. The V and J ends lost 5 bases and 4 bases respectively, with 11 bases between them. Germline CDR1 and CDR2: SGHTA and FQGNSA. CDR3 in amino acids: CASSPDVINEKLFF. The DNA of the CDR3 is TGTGCCAGCAGCCCAGATGTAATTAATGAAAAACTGTTTTTT.

The V gene is TRBV5-4, the J gene TRBJ2-7, with D perhaps TRBD2 (6 bases). V was shortened by 2 bases and J by 4 bases, with 19 bases between the two germline ends. This CDR3 region has 16 residues. CDR1 is SGHNT, CDR2 YYREEE, per germline (reference sequence). CDR3 in DNA: TGTGCCAGCAGCTTACTCAACTCAGCGGGCGGATACGAGCAGTACTTC. This codes for CASSLLNSAGGYEQYF.

J is TRBJ2-6 and V is TRBV5-4; D call uncertain. V was pared by 3 bases and J by 2 bases, with 6 bases between. The CDR3 is 14 residues long. Germline loops: CDR1 SGHNT, CDR2 YYREEE (reference sequence). The CDR3 sequence is CASSSVPGANVLTF. The CDR3 DNA is TGTGCCAGCAGCTCGGTGCCTGGGGCCAACGTCCTGACTTTC.